This T cell receptor (beta chain) derives from a study of Ad26.COV2.S vaccination and SARS-CoV-2 variants (dated by TCRdb to the early 2020s). Some background on the complete study: Vaccine-arm donors came from COV1001, a multicentre, randomized, double-blind, placebo-controlled phase I-IIa trial of Ad26.COV2.S in healthy adults. The specificity and breadth of SARS-CoV-2-reactive T cell receptors after Ad26.COV2.S vaccination were assessed by TCRbeta repertoire sequencing. Ad26.COV2.S was given intramuscularly at 5x10^10 or 1x10^11 viral particles, as a single shot or as two shots 56 days apart. A total of 32 samples were included in the TCR-sequenced set, comprising 19 Ad26.COV2.S vaccine recipients, 5 placebo recipients and 8 SARS-CoV-2 convalescent individuals. Investigators remained blinded to trial group allocation during experiments and outcome assessment. Participants in the trial were split at random into five groups of five each, receiving low-dose or high-dose Ad26.COV2.S once or twice, or else placebo on both occasions.

The treatment or condition tag for this specimen amounts to: about 20 received Ad26.COV2.S at low or high dose, single or two shots; roughly 5 received placebo; per-sample allocation not given. For vaccine and placebo recipients, the sequenced repertoires came from samples collected on day 63 after the first injection. In Cohort 1b, fewer than 30 adults aged 18-55 years were enrolled at a single site in Boston, USA, between 29 July and 7 August 2020. Ad26.COV2.S was a replication-incompetent adenovirus type 26 vector that expressed a prefusion-stabilized SARS-CoV-2 spike protein derived from the original Wuhan strain. This clone came up once. The target of this receptor is not known. No base quality information exists; no much larger clone differs at one position. The immunoSEQ Assay was the method used to sequence TCRbeta CDR3 regions. After extraction, genomic DNA underwent amplification by bias-controlled multiplex PCR, followed by high-throughput sequencing. Processing in the source paper ran as follows. Collapsing and filtering of sequences were performed to quantify the absolute abundance of each unique TCRbeta CDR3 region. Usable DNA was measured by amplifying reference genes present in all nucleated cells, and TCRbeta template counts were normalized to that usable DNA to estimate T cell fraction. Repertoire TCRs were annotated as SARS-CoV-2-specific by exact matching of V gene, CDR3 amino acid sequence and J gene to a known reactive TCR set. The reference SARS-CoV-2 TCR set was obtained from MIRA and was filtered for enrichment in COVID-19-positive ImmuneCODE repertoires, whereby public or cross-reactive TCRs were removed. Drawing on the MIRA antigens, annotated TCRs were analysed further at the level of specific ORF or position within ORF. Breadth was defined as annotated unique rearrangements over total unique productive rearrangements; depth was the summed frequency of those rearrangements. Two-sided Wilcoxon rank-sum tests were used to compare TCR breadth between groups. Not all clones reach the TCRdb copy of this immuneACCESS table, which keeps in-frame sequences only. Checked studies attribute under half of the gap to unresolved V genes and leave the rest unexplained. V and J calls and clone size follow that table, whereas D and trimming were derived from the DNA. The sample yields about 320,000 clones; around 84% were counted once. Under 2% of the sample rests with the top ten.

V ends up 4 bases short and J 7 bases short, with an unmatched junction base count of 8. The CDR3 goes from the cysteine to the phenylalanine over 16 residues. Just CDR3 DNA is preserved here, 48 bases in frame from base 1. The full study reports these points: According to the authors, total T cell responses may have been underestimated by the TCR breadth and depth analyses. Vaccine and placebo recipients had comparable non-spike TCR breadth, which fits with the vaccine containing only spike. Comparing responses between vaccine doses or regimens was not something the study was powered to do. After vaccination, spike-specific CD8+ and CD4+ T cell responses were reported to show substantial breadth. Compared with placebo recipients, Ad26.COV2.S recipients showed higher spike-specific TCR breadth (P = 0.0014).

The origin of this receptor is a person aged 18-60 years who received the Ad26.COV2.S COVID-19 vaccine or a placebo. The chain links TRBV23-1 with TRBJ1-6; TRBD1 agrees with 9 junctional bases. TRBV23-1 counts as an open reading frame of uncertain function. Source: peripheral blood, taken in a trial of Ad26.COV2.S vaccine versus placebo. The CDR3 corresponds to CASSRHRDRENSPLHF. The DNA sequence follows: TGCGCCAGCAGTCGGCACCGGGACAGGGAGAATTCACCCCTCCACTTT.